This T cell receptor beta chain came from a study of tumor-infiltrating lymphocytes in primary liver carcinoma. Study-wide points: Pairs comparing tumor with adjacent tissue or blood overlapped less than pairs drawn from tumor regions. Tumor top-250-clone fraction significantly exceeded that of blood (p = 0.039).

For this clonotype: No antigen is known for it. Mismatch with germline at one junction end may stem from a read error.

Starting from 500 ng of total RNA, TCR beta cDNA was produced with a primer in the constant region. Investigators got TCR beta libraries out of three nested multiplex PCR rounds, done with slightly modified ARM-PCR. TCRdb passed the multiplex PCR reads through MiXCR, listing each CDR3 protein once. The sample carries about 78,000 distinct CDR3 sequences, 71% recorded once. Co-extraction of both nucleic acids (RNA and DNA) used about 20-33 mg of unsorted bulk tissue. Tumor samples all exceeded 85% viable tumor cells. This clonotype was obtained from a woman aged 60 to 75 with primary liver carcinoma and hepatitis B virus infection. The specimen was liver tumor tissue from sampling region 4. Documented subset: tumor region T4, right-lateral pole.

CDR3 nucleotides: TGTGCCAGCAGCTTAGTACAGGGGTTCACCTATGAGCACTACTTC. Translated: CASSLVQGFTYEHYF. The gene calls are TRBV11-2 and TRBJ2-7; the match to TRBD1 covers 7 bases. The CDR3 contains 15 residues. Per germline, CDR1 SGHAT and CDR2 FQNNGV.